Listed here are 27 T cell receptor beta chains from one sample, sequenced in a study of beta chain features in type 1 diabetes. Whole-study findings and limits: A moderate, significant TCRB CDR3 shortening appeared in type 1 diabetes across four CD4+ subsets.

Antigens of these TCRs are unknown. Investigators reverse transcribed all isolated RNA, so they sequenced expressed TCRB transcripts. Measured with immunoSEQ multiplex PCR; TCRdb has only the in-frame clones, and not every one. The sample lists roughly 160,000 clones, 6.5% to 8.5% occurring once. The sequenced material came from central memory CD4+ T cells from blood. The receptors were gathered from a man younger than 35 with type 1 diabetes.

V is TRBV7-9 and J is TRBJ1-2, with 9 nucleotides matching TRBD1. Trimming took 5 bases from V and 7 from J; bases not matched to a gene: 5. CDR3 length: 13 amino acids. Germline-derived CDR1 and CDR2 are SEHNR and FQNEAQ (reference sequence). The CDR3 loop is CASSGTGGSGYTF. DNA for the CDR3: TGTGCCAGCAGCGGAACAGGGGGCTCTGGCTACACCTTC.

V gene TRBV6-1 combines with J gene TRBJ2-1; TRBD1 matches 8 bases. The CDR3 is 14 residues long. V dropped 5 bases and J dropped 7; count of bases not matched to a gene: 7. The V gene's germline CDR1 is MNHNS and CDR2 SASEGT. In nucleotides, the CDR3 is TGTGCCAGCAGTCAGGACAGGGCCCTTAATGAGCAGTTCTTC. Translated: CASSQDRALNEQFF.

This clone was counted between two and nine times. The V and J genes are TRBV19 and TRBJ2-4, with D possibly being TRBD2 (6 bases). CDR1 is LNHDA and CDR2 is SQIVND in the germline V gene (reference sequence). The CDR3 totals 15 residues. V was pared by 7 bases and J by 5 bases, with 18 bases between. As DNA, the CDR3 is TGTGCCAGTAACTATCACGGGACGGGGGAAAACATTCAGTACTTC. Translated: CASNYHGTGENIQYF.

This clone was detected only a few times. The V and J genes are TRBV25-1 and TRBJ2-1, with 8 bases fitting TRBD2. CDR1 is MGHDK and CDR2 is SYGVNS in the germline V gene. Unmatched junction bases numbered 14, after V lost 7 bases and J lost 6 bases. The CDR3 totals 16 residues. This CDR3 reads CASNTWGAGALNEQFF. Written as DNA, the CDR3 is TGTGCCAGCAACACCTGGGGAGCGGGAGCCCTCAATGAGCAGTTCTTC.

This clone was observed a few times. CDR3 in amino acids: CASSGGLAVEQYF. CDR3 in DNA: TGTGCCAGCAGCGGAGGACTAGCCGTGGAGCAGTACTTC. V is TRBV5-6 and J is TRBJ2-7; 8 bases match TRBD2. The germline V gene encodes CDR1 SGHDT and CDR2 YYEEEE. This CDR3 has 13 amino acids. V trimming: 4 bases; J trimming: 7 bases; junction bases outside the gene matches: 7. Looking up the rest from reference TRBV5-6 and TRBJ2-7 gives the full variable domain: DAGVTQSPTHLIKTRGQQVTLRCSPKSGHDTVSWYQQALGQGPQFIFQYYEEEERQRGNFPDRFSGHQFPNYSSELNVNALLLGDSALYLCASSGGLAVEQYFGPGTRLTVT.

This clone was recorded a few times. The chain uses TRBV7-9 and TRBJ2-3; 8 positions match TRBD2. Per the germline V gene, CDR1 is SEHNR and CDR2 is FQNEAQ (reference sequence). Unmatched junction bases numbered 2, after V lost 8 bases and J lost 1 base. The CDR3 loop spans 13 amino acids. The CDR3 DNA is TGTGCCAGCGAACTAGCGGGCACAGATACGCAGTATTTT. Amino acids: CASELAGTDTQYF. Full variable domain (missing parts from reference TRBV7-9 and TRBJ2-3): DTGVSQNPRHKITKRGQNVTFRCDPISEHNRLYWYRQTLGQGPEFLTYFQNEAQLEKSRLLSDRFSAERPKGSFSTLEIQRTEQGDSAMYLCASELAGTDTQYFGPGTRLTVL.

The chain is built from TRBV2 and TRBJ1-2, with no clear D. The CDR3 consists of 12 residues. Trimming took 7 bases from V and 4 from J, leaving 10 bases between them. Germline CDR1 reads SNHLY; CDR2 reads FYNNEI. Here the CDR3 DNA reads TGTGCCAGCACCACAGAGTCCTATGGCTACACCTTC. As protein: CASTTESYGYTF.

The chain carries TRBV9 and TRBJ1-1, with D unclear. Trimming pared 0 bases from V and 0 bases from J, leaving 12 bases between. Germline loops: CDR1 SGDLS, CDR2 YYNGEE. The CDR3 is 16 residues long. CDR3 loop: CASSVGYSVLNTEAFF. The CDR3 region has the DNA TGTGCCAGCAGCGTAGGTTACTCGGTATTGAACACTGAAGCTTTCTTT. The variable domain in full, completed from reference TRBV9 and TRBJ1-1, reads DSGVTQTPKHLITATGQRVTLRCSPRSGDLSVYWYQQSLDQGLQFLIQYYNGEERAKGNILERFSAQQFPDLHSELNLSSLELGDSALYFCASSVGYSVLNTEAFFGQGTRLTVV.

The gene calls are TRBV19 and TRBJ1-2; TRBD1 agrees at 7 bases. Looked up from germline, CDR1 is LNHDA and CDR2 is SQIVND (reference sequence). The CDR3 spans 17 residues. With V trimmed by 7 bases and J by 1 base, 15 bases remained unmatched. CDR3 in DNA: TGTGCCAGTACCAAACCCCCGGGACAGAGCCGTAACTATGGCTACACCTTC. Its protein product is CASTKPPGQSRNYGYTF.

The chain carries TRBV5-4 and TRBJ1-2, with a tentative D call TRBD1 (5 bases). Trimming cost V 3 bases and J 5 bases, with 14 bases left between them. This CDR3 has 14 amino acids. Germline V gives CDR1 SGHNT, CDR2 YYREEE (reference sequence). In DNA, the CDR3 is TGTGCCAGCAGCTATACCGGGACTGAATATGGCTACACCTTC. Amino acid sequence: CASSYTGTEYGYTF.

This clone was counted between two and nine times. The V and J genes are TRBV29-1 and TRBJ2-7; TRBD1 aligns across 12 bases. Unmatched junction bases numbered 4, after V lost 7 bases and J lost 6 bases. The CDR3 loop spans 12 amino acids. CDR1 SQVTM and CDR2 ANQGSEA come from the germline V gene. This CDR3 is CSGGQGASEQYF. The CDR3, as DNA: TGCAGCGGGGGACAGGGGGCCAGCGAGCAGTACTTC.

This clone was detected a few times. The V call is TRBV14, the J call TRBJ1-5; the D gene is possibly TRBD1 (5 bases). Trimming removed 5 bases from V and 4 bases from J, with 9 bases in between. In germline, CDR1 is SGHDN, CDR2 FVKESK. There are 13 residues in the CDR3. The CDR3 here is CASSSDRNQPQHF. As DNA, the CDR3 is TGTGCCAGCAGCTCTGACAGAAATCAGCCCCAGCATTTT.

V usage is TRBV19 and J usage is TRBJ2-7; 9 bases are shared with TRBD2. The CDR3 has 15 residues. The trim removed 6 bases at V and 3 bases at J, leaving 9 bases unmatched. CDR1 LNHDA and CDR2 SQIVND come from the germline V gene (reference sequence). CDR3 nucleotides: TGTGCCAGTAGCCGCCATAGCGGGAGCATCTACGAGCAGTACTTC. Protein: CASSRHSGSIYEQYF. The entire variable domain, with the rest obtained from reference TRBV19 and TRBJ2-7, is as follows: DGGITQSPKYLFRKEGQNVTLSCEQNLNHDAMYWYRQDPGQGLRLIYYSQIVNDFQKGDIAEGYSVSREKKESFPLTVTSAQKNPTAFYLCASSRHSGSIYEQYFGPGTRLTVT.

This clone was recorded a few times. J is TRBJ2-4 and V is TRBV5-1; D possibly corresponds to TRBD1 (6 bases). V was cut by 0 bases and J by 6 bases, with 13 bases left in between. This CDR3 spans 15 amino acids. Germline V lookup: CDR1 SGHRS, CDR2 YFSETQ. CDR3 residues: CASSLVSGERNIQYF. In nucleotides, the CDR3 is TGCGCCAGCAGCTTGGTTTCAGGGGAGAGAAACATTCAGTACTTC.

This clone came up many times. The V gene is TRBV5-1, the J gene TRBJ2-3; a weak D match, TRBD2 (5 bases). Trimming removed 6 bases from V and 1 base from J, with 18 bases in between. CDR1 and CDR2 from the germline V gene are SGHRS and YFSETQ. The CDR3 is made up of 16 amino acids. The CDR3: CASTFGAAAGTDTQYF. The CDR3 DNA reads TGCGCCAGCACATTCGGAGCGGCCGCTGGCACAGATACGCAGTATTTT.

This clone turned up a few times. The chain carries TRBV7-2 and TRBJ2-5, with 13 bases fitting TRBD2. Trimming at V came to 4 bases and at J to 6 bases, leaving 8 bases not matched to a gene. The CDR3 sequence is 16 residues long. Germline assignment: CDR1 SGHTA and CDR2 FQGNSA. This CDR3 reads CASSSRTSGRSKTQYF. In nucleotides, the CDR3 is TGTGCCAGCAGCTCCCGGACTAGCGGGAGATCAAAGACCCAGTACTTC. The variable domain in full, completed from reference TRBV7-2 and TRBJ2-5, reads GAGVSQSPSNKVTEKGKDVELRCDPISGHTALYWYRQSLGQGLEFLIYFQGNSAPDKSGLPSDRFSAERTGGSVSTLTIQRTQQEDSAVYLCASSSRTSGRSKTQYFGPGTRLLVL.

This clone came up many times. The chain joins TRBV19 to TRBJ2-5; 7 bases match TRBD2. The CDR3 has 15 amino acids. V lost 0 bases and J lost 5; bases outside the gene matches: 6. Germline CDR1 reads LNHDA; CDR2 reads SQIVND (reference sequence). This CDR3 reads CASSIDPSGRETQYF. As DNA, the CDR3 is TGTGCCAGTAGTATAGATCCTAGCGGACGGGAGACCCAGTACTTC.

The chain joins TRBV10-3 to TRBJ2-2; D gene uncertain. The CDR3 is made up of 14 amino acids. The V end was cut by 7 bases, the J end by 4 bases, with 13 bases between. CDR1 and CDR2 (germline): ENHRY, SYGVKD. CDR3 DNA sequence: TGTGCCATCACGTTAGACACCTTCACCGGGGAGCTGTTTTTT. Its protein product is CAITLDTFTGELFF.

In this sample, this clone turned up a few times. The chain uses TRBV7-2 and TRBJ1-1, with TRBD1 as a possible D gene (5 bases). This CDR3 spans 13 amino acids. Trimming took off 4 bases at V and 6 bases at J, with 12 bases between the two ends. Germline values: CDR1 SGHTA, CDR2 FQGNSA. CDR3 DNA: TGTGCCAGCAGCTGGGGCTTCTATTCTGAAGCTTTCTTT. It is translated as CASSWGFYSEAFF.

In its sample, this clone was seen a few times. The chain couples TRBV2 to TRBJ2-2; 9 bases map to TRBD1. The germline CDR1 and CDR2 sequences are SNHLY and FYNNEI. V was pared by 7 bases and J by 7 bases, with 10 bases of the junction left unmatched. The CDR3 contains 15 residues. CDR3 DNA: TGTGCCAGCACTTACGGGACAGGGCACATCGGGGAGCTGTTTTTT. It yields the protein CASTYGTGHIGELFF.

In this sample, this clone turned up a few times. The DNA of the CDR3 is TGTGCCAGCAGTGCGGATAGCGGGGCAGAGCAGTTCTTC. This codes for CASSADSGAEQFF. This chain uses TRBV2 with TRBJ2-1, with 8 bases that match TRBD2. Germline CDR1 reads SNHLY; CDR2 reads FYNNEI. The CDR3 runs to 13 residues. V was pared by 4 bases and J by 10 bases, with 6 bases of the junction left unmatched.

The chain employs TRBV6-5 and TRBJ1-6, with TRBD1 matching 7 bases. The CDR3 spans 12 residues. V was clipped by 11 bases and J by 7 bases; unmatched bases: 5. Germline-derived CDR1 and CDR2 are MNHEY and SVGAGI. The CDR3 DNA is TGTGCCTCCCGGGACAGCAATTCACCCCTCCACTTT. As protein: CASRDSNSPLHF.

The sample holds many counts of this clone. The rearrangement uses TRBV15 and TRBJ1-2, with 7 bases that match TRBD1. Germline CDR1 is LNHNV and CDR2 is YYDKDF (reference sequence). V shed 0 bases, J shed 6 bases, and the junction held 4 bases outside the gene matches. The CDR3 consists of 14 residues. CDR3 region: CATSRDQTGNGYTF. CDR3 nucleotides: TGTGCCACCAGCAGAGATCAGACAGGGAATGGCTACACCTTC. Combining the CDR3 with reference TRBV15 and TRBJ1-2 gives the whole variable domain DAMVIQNPRYQVTQFGKPVTLSCSQTLNHNVMYWYQQKSSQAPKLLFHYYDKDFNNEADTPDNFQSRRPNTSFCFLDIRSPGLGDTAMYLCATSRDQTGNGYTFGSGTRLTVV.

V and J are TRBV28 and TRBJ2-5; 7 bases are a match to TRBD1. The J call may be incorrect, as the DNA end agrees better with TRBJ2-7. Germline V gives CDR1 MDHEN, CDR2 SYDVKM. The CDR3 consists of 14 residues. The chain's CDR3 is CASRSDRDGDEQYF. CDR3 DNA: TGTGCCAGCAGATCAGACAGGGACGGCGACGAGCAGTACTTC.

The chain uses TRBV10-2 and TRBJ1-2; 7 nucleotides line up with TRBD1. The CDR3 runs 13 residues. The ends lost 4 bases at V and 2 bases at J; junction bases unmatched: 1. CDR1 is WSHSY and CDR2 is SAAADI in the germline V gene. The CDR3 reads CASSAQGNYGYTF. The CDR3 coding sequence is TGCGCCAGCAGTGCACAGGGGAACTATGGCTACACCTTC.

The rearrangement links TRBV18 to TRBJ1-2, with 8 bases matching TRBD1. The CDR3 contains 13 residues. V trimming: 4 bases; J trimming: 6 bases; junction bases outside the gene matches: 4. Germline values: CDR1 KGHSH, CDR2 LQKENI. Here the CDR3 reads CASSQQGVDGYTF. Written as DNA, the CDR3 is TGTGCCAGCTCACAACAGGGGGTTGATGGCTACACCTTC.

This chain uses TRBV5-1 with TRBJ2-5; 14 nucleotides agree with TRBD2. V shed 4 bases and J 7 bases; nucleotides not matched to a gene: 6. The germline CDR1 and CDR2 sequences are SGHRS and YFSETQ. The CDR3 runs to 15 residues. The CDR3 bases are TGCGCCAGCAGCCTAGGACTAGCGGGAGGAGGGACCCAGTACTTC. It codes for CASSLGLAGGGTQYF.